This T cell receptor (beta chain) was documented in a study of blood T cell repertoires in COVID-19. Germline V gene data show CDR1 as LGHNA and CDR2 as YSLEER. The CDR3 extends over 17 amino acids. V dropped 0 bases and J dropped 0 bases, with 14 bases sitting between them. Profiled with immunoSEQ multiplex PCR; TCRdb holds only in-frame clones, not every one. The sample comprises 63,000 or so clones, 80% to 90% of which are singletons, and 10% to 15% rests with the top ten. Sequencing was carried out using peripheral blood. The gene calls are TRBV4-3 and TRBJ1-2, with D possibly TRBD1 on 6 matching bases. The receptor was isolated from a human donor in a cohort sampled during active COVID-19. The CDR3, as DNA: TGCGCCAGCAGCCAAGAAATCCCAGGGGTTTCTAACTATGGCTACACCTTC. Residues: CASSQEIPGVSNYGYTF.